The rows below give T cell receptor beta chains drawn from one sample of a study of blood T cell repertoires in COVID-19. Assay: immunoSEQ multiplex PCR; the TCRdb copy retains only in-frame clones and omits some. The sample carries some 300,000 clones, about 88% recorded once. Sequenced: PBMCs or T cells enriched from blood (not recorded which). The origin of the receptors is a woman between 55 and 75 years old in a cohort exposed to, infected with or recovered from COVID-19 (not recorded which). CDR3s include the opening cysteine and the closing phenylalanine or tryptophan. A D gene is named only where the DNA matches it firmly. Rows give clone size only sometimes, using once, few, many, or a class for an expanded clone.

D gene: NA
clone size: once
V gene: TRBV6-2/TRBV6-3
J gene: TRBJ1-5
CDR3 DNA: TGTGCCAGCAGTTACACCGGACAGATTAATCAGCCCCAGCATTTT
CDR3 protein: CASSYTGQINQPQHF

D gene: TRBD1
clone size: NA
V gene: TRBV19
J gene: TRBJ1-5
CDR3 DNA: TGTGCCACCGCGACAGGGGGAGATCAGCCCCAGCATTTT
CDR3 protein: CATATGGDQPQHF

D gene: NA
clone size: NA
V gene: TRBV24-1
J gene: TRBJ1-4
CDR3 DNA: TGTGCCACCAGCGGTGATGGGGAAGGGGGTAATGAAAAACTGTTTTTT
CDR3 protein: CATSGDGEGGNEKLFF

D gene: TRBD2
clone size: NA
V gene: TRBV7-7
J gene: TRBJ2-1
CDR3 DNA: TGTGCTAGCAGCTTATGGGGCGGGAGCTCCTACAATGAGCAGTTCTTC
CDR3 protein: CASSLWGGSSYNEQFF

D gene: NA
clone size: NA
V gene: TRBV5-1
J gene: TRBJ2-7
CDR3 DNA: TGCGCCAGCAGCTTGGACGGCGGATCCTCCTACGAGCAGTACTTT
CDR3 protein: CASSLDGGSSYEQYF

D gene: NA
clone size: NA
V gene: TRBV4-1
J gene: TRBJ2-1
CDR3 DNA: TGCGCCAGCAGCCAAGAAGCCGGGAAGCATGAGCAGTTCTTC
CDR3 protein: CASSQEAGKHEQFF

D gene: TRBD1
clone size: once
V gene: TRBV28
J gene: TRBJ1-5
CDR3 DNA: TGTGCCAGCAATCTACAGGGGCAGCCCCAGCATTTT
CDR3 protein: CASNLQGQPQHF

D gene: TRBD2
clone size: once
V gene: TRBV24-1
J gene: TRBJ2-1
CDR3 DNA: TGTGCCACCAGTGATTCAGGAGCGGGAGAGAGCTCCTACAATGAGCAGTTCTTC
CDR3 protein: CATSDSGAGESSYNEQFF

D gene: NA
clone size: NA
V gene: TRBV12-3/TRBV12-4
J gene: TRBJ2-5
CDR3 DNA: TGTGCCAGCAGTTTTAGGGGTAGGGAGACCCAGTACTTC
CDR3 protein: CASSFRGRETQYF

D gene: TRBD2
clone size: NA
V gene: TRBV9
J gene: TRBJ2-3
CDR3 DNA: TGTGCCAGCAGCGTATCGGCTAGCGGAGATACGCAGTATTTT
CDR3 protein: CASSVSASGDTQYF

D gene: TRBD1
clone size: NA
V gene: TRBV6-5
J gene: TRBJ1-2
CDR3 DNA: TGTGCCAGCAGTTACCGACAGGGGAACTATGGCTACACCTTC
CDR3 protein: CASSYRQGNYGYTF

D gene: NA
clone size: NA
V gene: TRBV7-2
J gene: TRBJ2-4
CDR3 DNA: TGTGCCAGCAGCTTAGTCCTCCTCCTAGCCAAAAACATTCAGTACTTC
CDR3 protein: CASSLVLLLAKNIQYF

D gene: NA
clone size: NA
V gene: TRBV3-1/TRBV3-2
J gene: TRBJ1-3
CDR3 DNA: TGTGCCAGCAGCCACGGTTCCTCTGGAAACACCATATATTTT
CDR3 protein: CASSHGSSGNTIYF

D gene: TRBD1
clone size: NA
V gene: TRBV27
J gene: TRBJ1-5
CDR3 DNA: TGTGCCAGCAGCCTTTCGACAGGGGGCACTCAGCCCCAGCATTTT
CDR3 protein: CASSLSTGGTQPQHF

D gene: NA
clone size: NA
V gene: TRBV7-9
J gene: TRBJ1-1
CDR3 DNA: TGTGCCAGCAGCTTAGAGGGGACATTGAACACTGAAGCTTTCTTT
CDR3 protein: CASSLEGTLNTEAFF

D gene: TRBD1
clone size: NA
V gene: TRBV19
J gene: TRBJ1-5
CDR3 DNA: TGTGCCAGTCGGACAGGCTATACCTTTGACAATCAGCCCCAGCATTTT
CDR3 protein: CASRTGYTFDNQPQHF

D gene: TRBD1
clone size: NA
V gene: TRBV7-9
J gene: TRBJ2-5
CDR3 DNA: TGTGCCAGCAAGACAGGGGTACCAGAGACCCAGTACTTC
CDR3 protein: CASKTGVPETQYF

D gene: NA
clone size: NA
V gene: TRBV28
J gene: TRBJ1-6
CDR3 DNA: TGTGCCAGCAGTTTGGGGCGGGATTTCGATAATTCACCCCTCCACTTT
CDR3 protein: CASSLGRDFDNSPLHF

D gene: NA
clone size: NA
V gene: TRBV4-3
J gene: TRBJ2-1
CDR3 DNA: TGCGCCAGCAGCCGGGTAGGGGGCAATGAGCAGTTCTTC
CDR3 protein: CASSRVGGNEQFF

D gene: NA
clone size: NA
V gene: TRBV21-1
J gene: TRBJ1-1
CDR3 DNA: TGTGCCAGCAGCAAATCTGGGGGGACTGAAGCTTTCTTT
CDR3 protein: CASSKSGGTEAFF

D gene: NA
clone size: NA
V gene: TRBV28
J gene: TRBJ1-5
CDR3 DNA: TGTGCCAGCAGGCAGGGAGGCGTCCGCAATCAGCCCCAGCATTTT
CDR3 protein: CASRQGGVRNQPQHF

D gene: NA
clone size: few
V gene: TRBV7-3
J gene: TRBJ2-2
CDR3 DNA: TGTGCCAGCAGCTCCAAAAACACCGGGGAGCTGTTTTTT
CDR3 protein: CASSSKNTGELFF

D gene: NA
clone size: NA
V gene: TRBV18
J gene: TRBJ2-1
CDR3 DNA: TGTGCCAGCTCATCCGAAATCGATAGTGCTGAGCAGTTCTTC
CDR3 protein: CASSSEIDSAEQFF

D gene: NA
clone size: NA
V gene: TRBV19
J gene: TRBJ1-4
CDR3 DNA: TGTGCCAGTAGTATAGGCAGCGGAGCAGAAAAACTGTTTTTT
CDR3 protein: CASSIGSGAEKLFF

D gene: TRBD2
clone size: NA
V gene: TRBV7-9
J gene: TRBJ2-2
CDR3 DNA: TGTGCCAGCAGCTTCGGGGGGGTAAACACCGGGGAGCTGTTTTTT
CDR3 protein: CASSFGGVNTGELFF

D gene: NA
clone size: few
V gene: TRBV11-3
J gene: TRBJ2-7
CDR3 DNA: TGTGCCAGCAGCTTAGATCCTGGCAGCTACGAGCAGTACTTC
CDR3 protein: CASSLDPGSYEQYF

D gene: NA
clone size: NA
V gene: TRBV6-5
J gene: TRBJ2-1
CDR3 DNA: TGTGCCAGCATTGCGTCTAGTGGCGGCCTCAATGAGCAGTTCTTC
CDR3 protein: CASIASSGGLNEQFF

D gene: TRBD2
clone size: NA
V gene: TRBV7-3
J gene: TRBJ2-2
CDR3 DNA: TGTGCCAGCAGCTCCGCCTCTAGCGGGAGGCCCGGGGAGCTGTTTTTT
CDR3 protein: CASSSASSGRPGELFF